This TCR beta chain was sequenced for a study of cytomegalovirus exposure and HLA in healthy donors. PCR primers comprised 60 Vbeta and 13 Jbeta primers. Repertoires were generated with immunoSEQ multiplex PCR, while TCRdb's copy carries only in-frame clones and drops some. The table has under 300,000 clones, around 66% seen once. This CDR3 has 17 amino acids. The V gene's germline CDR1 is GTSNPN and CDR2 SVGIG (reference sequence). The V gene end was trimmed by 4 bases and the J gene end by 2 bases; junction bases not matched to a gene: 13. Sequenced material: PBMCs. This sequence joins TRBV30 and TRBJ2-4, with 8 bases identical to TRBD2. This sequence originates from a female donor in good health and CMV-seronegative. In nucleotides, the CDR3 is TGTGCCTGGACTGATGGAGGCGGGGGGCGGTCCAAAAACATTCAGTACTTC. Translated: CAWTDGGGGRSKNIQYF.